The next 13 T cell receptor beta chains were all read from a single sample in a study of blood T cells in healthy people across ages. A sample-barcoded 5' primer and a J-beta primer mix were used in a second PCR of roughly 7 to 12 cycles. TCRdb analysed the 5' RACE reads with MiXCR anew, one entry per CDR3 protein. The sample holds about 600,000 distinct CDR3 sequences; around half are singletons and the top ten take roughly 24%. The material sequenced was blood. The receptors come from an elderly man in good health.

The chain has TRBV5-5 and TRBJ1-6; TRBD1 might be the D (5 bases). V shed 7 bases and J shed 6 bases, with 17 bases lying between them. The CDR3 sequence is 15 residues long. Germline V gives CDR1 SGHKS, CDR2 YYEKEE (reference sequence). The CDR3 DNA reads TGTGCCAGCGCACCAGGGATATTGGGTAATTCACCCCTCCACTTT. It specifies CASAPGILGNSPLHF.

This clonotype showed up just once. The chain joins TRBV6-2 or TRBV6-3 to TRBJ1-2, with D tentatively TRBD1 (5 bases). The CDR3 spans 14 residues. Between the trimmed V and J ends, which lost 0 bases and 4 bases, there was a span of 9 bases. Germline values: CDR1 MNHEY, CDR2 SVGEGT. As DNA, the CDR3 is TGTGCCAGCAGTTACTCGCGGGGCGGCTATGGCTACACCTTC. Translating it yields CASSYSRGGYGYTF.

The CDR3 DNA sequence: TGTGCCACCAGCATGTTTAACGGAGCTAGCACAGATACGCAGTATTTT. This encodes CATSMFNGASTDTQYF. V and J are TRBV15 and TRBJ2-3; unclear D gene. The germline gives CDR1 LNHNV, CDR2 YYDKDF (reference sequence). This CDR3 is 16 amino acids long. V was shortened by 4 bases and J by 0 bases, with 14 bases between the two germline ends.

The chain is built from TRBV7-2 and TRBJ1-2, with TRBD1 matching over 10 bases. This CDR3 comprises 14 residues. J gave up 6 bases and V 2 bases, and 3 bases lay outside the gene matches. Germline-derived CDR1 and CDR2 are SGHTA and FQGNSA. The CDR3 reads CASSLMGTGDGYTF. The DNA of the CDR3 is TGTGCCAGCAGCTTAATGGGGACAGGGGATGGCTACACCTTC.

The V call is TRBV25-1, the J call TRBJ2-1; no firm D call. This CDR3 region has 11 residues. Germline V gene data show CDR1 as MGHDK and CDR2 as SYGVNS. Trimming cost V 7 bases and J 6 bases, with 7 bases left between them. CDR3 nucleotides: TGTGCCAGCACTTATCTCAATGAGCAGTTCTTC. Its translation is CASTYLNEQFF.

There are a few counts of this clonotype. The V and J genes are TRBV2 and TRBJ1-2, with D possibly being TRBD1 (5 bases). The length of the CDR3 is 15 residues. Per the germline V gene, CDR1 is SNHLY and CDR2 is FYNNEI. Trimming removed 0 bases from V and 4 bases from J, with 12 bases in between. CDR3 nucleotide sequence: TGTGCCAGCAGTGAAGCGGGCTCCGGGGCCTATGGCTACACCTTC. This gives the protein CASSEAGSGAYGYTF.

Concerning this clonotype: This may be a read error, as it is one base from a much larger clone. The chain links TRBV2 to TRBJ2-1; TRBD1 matches at 7 bases. The V gene's germline CDR1 is SNHLY and CDR2 FYNNEI. V lost 5 bases to trimming and J lost 5 bases; unmatched junction nucleotides: 3. The CDR3 loop spans 13 amino acids. CDR3 coding DNA: TGTGCCAGCAGTTGGGACAGCAACAATGAGCAGTTCTTC. Translating gives CASSWDSNNEQFF.

J is TRBJ1-2 and V is TRBV29-1; TRBD1 might be the D (6 bases). Per the germline V gene, CDR1 is SQVTM and CDR2 is ANQGSEA. This CDR3 has 12 residues. The germline V and J ends were trimmed by 2 bases and 5 bases, with 9 bases remaining between them. CDR3 in DNA: TGCAGCGTTGAAACAGGGATTTATGGCTACACCTTC. It translates to CSVETGIYGYTF.

The CDR3 protein is CASSLGGSRAETQYF. The DNA of the CDR3 is TGTGCCAGCAGCTTAGGAGGGAGTCGGGCAGAGACCCAGTACTTC. The chain has TRBV7-2 and TRBJ2-5, with D perhaps matching TRBD2 (5 bases). CDR3 length equals 15 residues. The V gene's germline CDR1 is SGHTA and CDR2 FQGNSA. Trimming left V 1 base short and J 4 bases short, with 13 bases between.

This clonotype was observed a few times. V and J are TRBV10-3 and TRBJ2-5; a possible D gene is TRBD1 (6 bases). V was trimmed by 3 bases and J by 3 bases, leaving 14 bases between them. Germline loops: CDR1 ENHRY, CDR2 SYGVKD. The CDR3 runs to 15 residues. The CDR3, as DNA: TGTGCCATCAGTGACGGTGGGGGCCAGAAAGAGACCCAGTACTTC. Translation gives CAISDGGGQKETQYF.

This chain joins TRBV10-3 and TRBJ2-5; 10 bases match TRBD2. The V segment lost 2 bases and the J segment 5 bases; nucleotides outside the gene matches: 14. Germline CDR1 is ENHRY and CDR2 is SYGVKD. This CDR3 is 18 amino acids long. CDR3 sequence (DNA): TGTGCCATCAGTGAGGGTCTAGCGGGAGTGGGGTTGATGGAGACCCAGTACTTC. This sequence encodes CAISEGLAGVGLMETQYF.

A remark on this clonotype: A clone one base away is much larger, so this may be a read error. The chain employs TRBV29-1 and TRBJ2-1, with 7 nucleotides matching TRBD1. This CDR3 spans 12 amino acids. Per germline, CDR1 SQVTM and CDR2 ANQGSEA. CDR3 protein: CSVGQGHNGQFF. In DNA, the CDR3 is TGCAGCGTTGGACAGGGTCACAATGGGCAGTTCTTC.

V gene TRBV6-1 combines with J gene TRBJ2-1; 12 bases are shared with TRBD2. The CDR3 has 17 residues. Germline V gives CDR1 MNHNS, CDR2 SASEGT. The J segment lost 2 bases and the V segment lost 6 bases, leaving 8 bases of the junction unmatched. This CDR3 reads CASRWTSGNTPYNEQFF. In DNA form, the CDR3 reads TGTGCCAGCAGATGGACTAGCGGGAATACCCCCTACAATGAGCAGTTCTTC.